A selection of T cell receptor beta chains follows, all from one sample in a study of blood T cells in healthy people across ages. From the 5' RACE reads, TCRdb called clonotypes with MiXCR, one entry per CDR3 protein. The table includes roughly 640,000 distinct CDR3 sequences, around 31% detected once. Sequenced: blood. Source of these receptors: a woman older than 75 in good health. CDR3s include the opening cysteine and the closing phenylalanine or tryptophan. The order of the fields is V gene, D gene, J gene, clone size, CDR3 DNA, CDR3 protein. A D gene is named only where the DNA matches it firmly. Part of the rows lack a size; the others show once, few, many or a class for expanded clones.

v_call: TRBV6-2/TRBV6-3
d_call: .
j_call: TRBJ2-1
clone_size: few
cdr3_nt: TGTGCCAGCAAACCTCAAGGGGGACATGAGCAGTTCTTC
cdr3_aa: CASKPQGGHEQFF

v_call: TRBV28
d_call: .
j_call: TRBJ2-1
clone_size: many
cdr3_nt: TGTGCCAGCAGGGGTCAGGGGAGCTACAATGAGCAGTTCTTC
cdr3_aa: CASRGQGSYNEQFF

v_call: TRBV20-1
d_call: .
j_call: TRBJ1-5
clone_size: many
cdr3_nt: TGCAGTGCCCCAGGTGCCCTCAATCAGCCCCAGCATTTT
cdr3_aa: CSAPGALNQPQHF

v_call: TRBV4-1
d_call: TRBD2
j_call: TRBJ2-1
clone_size: many
cdr3_nt: TGCGCCAGCAGCCAAGTGACTAGCAGGAATGAGCAGTTCTTC
cdr3_aa: CASSQVTSRNEQFF

v_call: TRBV3-1
d_call: TRBD1
j_call: TRBJ2-5
clone_size: few
cdr3_nt: TGTGCCAGCAGCCTTAGGACAGGGAACCAAGAGACCCAGTACTTC
cdr3_aa: CASSLRTGNQETQYF

v_call: TRBV19
d_call: .
j_call: TRBJ2-7
clone_size: .
cdr3_nt: TGTGCCAGTAGGACGGGATGGTTAACGGACGAGCAGTACTTC
cdr3_aa: CASRTGWLTDEQYF

v_call: TRBV6-6
d_call: .
j_call: TRBJ1-6
clone_size: .
cdr3_nt: TGTGCCAGCAATTACTCAGGGCAGGGAGATAATTCACCCCTCCACTTT
cdr3_aa: CASNYSGQGDNSPLHF

v_call: TRBV24-1
d_call: TRBD2
j_call: TRBJ2-5
clone_size: many
cdr3_nt: TGTGCCACCAGTGATTCGAGCGGGGGGGCAGGAGAGACCCAGTACTTC
cdr3_aa: CATSDSSGGAGETQYF

v_call: TRBV7-3
d_call: .
j_call: TRBJ2-7
clone_size: few
cdr3_nt: TGTGCCAGCAGCTTAAGTTCTCAGGCACCCTACGAGCAGTACTTC
cdr3_aa: CASSLSSQAPYEQYF

v_call: TRBV25-1
d_call: TRBD1
j_call: TRBJ1-1
clone_size: few
cdr3_nt: TGTGCCAGCAGTGCTACAGGGGTGGTCACTGAAGCTTTCTTT
cdr3_aa: CASSATGVVTEAFF

v_call: TRBV5-1
d_call: .
j_call: TRBJ2-3
clone_size: many
cdr3_nt: TGCGCCAGCCAACAAGACCCAGGCACAGATACGCAGTATTTT
cdr3_aa: CASQQDPGTDTQYF

v_call: TRBV6-2/TRBV6-3
d_call: .
j_call: TRBJ2-2
clone_size: few
cdr3_nt: TGTGCCAGCAGTTACGACGCCACCGGGGAGCTGTTTTTT
cdr3_aa: CASSYDATGELFF

v_call: TRBV12-3/TRBV12-4
d_call: TRBD1
j_call: TRBJ1-1
clone_size: .
cdr3_nt: TGTGCCAGCAGTCAGACAGGGTTCGACACTGAAGCTTTCTTT
cdr3_aa: CASSQTGFDTEAFF

v_call: TRBV5-6
d_call: .
j_call: TRBJ2-7
clone_size: many
cdr3_nt: TGTGCCAGCAGCTTGGCAGCCCGGGGGGAGCAGTACTTC
cdr3_aa: CASSLAARGEQYF

v_call: TRBV28
d_call: .
j_call: TRBJ2-5
clone_size: .
cdr3_nt: TGTGCCAGCAGTTTACCGGGGTGGGAGACCCAGTACTTC
cdr3_aa: CASSLPGWETQYF

v_call: TRBV9
d_call: .
j_call: TRBJ2-5
clone_size: many
cdr3_nt: TGTGCCAGCAGCGAGGAGGGACAGACAAAAGAGACCCAGTACTTC
cdr3_aa: CASSEEGQTKETQYF

v_call: TRBV7-9
d_call: TRBD2
j_call: TRBJ2-7
clone_size: many
cdr3_nt: TGTGCCAGCAGAGATAGCGGGGGGACCTACGAGCAGTACTTC
cdr3_aa: CASRDSGGTYEQYF

v_call: TRBV6-5
d_call: TRBD1
j_call: TRBJ1-2
clone_size: .
cdr3_nt: TGTGCCAGCAGTCGGACAGGGACGACTTATGGCTACACCTTC
cdr3_aa: CASSRTGTTYGYTF

v_call: TRBV9
d_call: TRBD2
j_call: TRBJ2-3
clone_size: few
cdr3_nt: TGTGCCAGCAGCGTGGGACTAGCGAATCCAGATACGCAGTATTTT
cdr3_aa: CASSVGLANPDTQYF

v_call: TRBV12-3/TRBV12-4
d_call: TRBD2
j_call: TRBJ2-1
clone_size: many
cdr3_nt: TGTGCCAGCAGTTTCAGGGGAGGGACTAGTCCGTTCTTC
cdr3_aa: CASSFRGGTSPFF

v_call: TRBV30
d_call: .
j_call: TRBJ1-2
clone_size: .
cdr3_nt: TGTGCCTGGAGACAGGGTGGCTATGGCTACACCTTC
cdr3_aa: CAWRQGGYGYTF

v_call: TRBV20-1
d_call: .
j_call: TRBJ2-7
clone_size: many
cdr3_nt: TGCAGTGCTTCTAAGACAGGTCGCTACGAGCAGTACTTC
cdr3_aa: CSASKTGRYEQYF

v_call: TRBV7-2
d_call: .
j_call: TRBJ2-5
clone_size: many
cdr3_nt: TGTGCCAGCAGCGGCGGGACTCAGGGGACCCAGTACTTC
cdr3_aa: CASSGGTQGTQYF

v_call: TRBV5-1
d_call: TRBD1
j_call: TRBJ2-5
clone_size: .
cdr3_nt: TGCGCCAGCAGCCCCGGGACAGCCCTAAGACAAGAGACCCAGTACTTC
cdr3_aa: CASSPGTALRQETQYF

v_call: TRBV7-9
d_call: .
j_call: TRBJ2-1
clone_size: .
cdr3_nt: TGTACCAGCAGCCCAGTTCTTAGCGACAATGAGCAGTTCTTC
cdr3_aa: CTSSPVLSDNEQFF